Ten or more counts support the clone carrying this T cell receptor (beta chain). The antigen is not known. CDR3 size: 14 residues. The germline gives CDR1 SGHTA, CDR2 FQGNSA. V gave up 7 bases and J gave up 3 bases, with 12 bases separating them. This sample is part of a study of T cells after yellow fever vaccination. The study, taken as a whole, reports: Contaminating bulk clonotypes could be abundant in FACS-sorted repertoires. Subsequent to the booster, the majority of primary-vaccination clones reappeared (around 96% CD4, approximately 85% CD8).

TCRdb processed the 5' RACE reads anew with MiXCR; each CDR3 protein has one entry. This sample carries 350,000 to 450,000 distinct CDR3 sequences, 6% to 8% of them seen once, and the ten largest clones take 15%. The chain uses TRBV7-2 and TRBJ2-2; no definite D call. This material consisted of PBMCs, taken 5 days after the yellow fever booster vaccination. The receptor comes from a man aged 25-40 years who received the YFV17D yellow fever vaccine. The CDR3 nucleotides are TGTGCCAGCATCCCCGGGCCCCACACCGGGGAGCTGTTTTTT. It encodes CASIPGPHTGELFF.